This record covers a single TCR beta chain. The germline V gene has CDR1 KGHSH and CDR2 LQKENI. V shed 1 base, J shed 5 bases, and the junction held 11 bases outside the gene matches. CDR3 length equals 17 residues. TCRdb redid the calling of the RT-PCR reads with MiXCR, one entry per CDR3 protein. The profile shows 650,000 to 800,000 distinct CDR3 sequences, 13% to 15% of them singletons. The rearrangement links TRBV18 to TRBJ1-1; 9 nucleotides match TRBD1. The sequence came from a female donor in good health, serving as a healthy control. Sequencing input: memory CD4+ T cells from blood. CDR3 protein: CASSPLSTGTGMTEAFF. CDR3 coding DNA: TGTGCCAGCTCACCACTTTCCACCGGGACAGGGATGACTGAAGCTTTCTTT.